This T cell receptor beta chain was retrieved from a study of blood T cell repertoires in COVID-19. Study background: Samples representing acute and convalescent COVID-19 were sourced from the United States, Italy and Spain.

Enrollees, about 18 to 89 years old, lived in 24 US areas. During the 2 weeks before they entered the study, exposed participants had met someone with a PCR-confirmed or clinician-diagnosed COVID-19 case. This clone was recorded only once. Study processing details: Estimation of nucleated cell counts was performed using reference gene primer amplification. Profiling relied on immunoSEQ multiplex PCR, and the TCRdb table lists in-frame clones only, not all of them. The V and J calls and the clone size are those of that table, but D and trimming were determined from the DNA. The sample has some 400,000 clones, approximately 90% seen once; the top ten hold about 0.78%. V shed 6 bases, J shed 2 bases, and the junction held 7 bases outside the gene matches. The germline V gene has CDR1 SGHNT and CDR2 YENEEA. The CDR3 is 15 amino acids.

V and J are TRBV11-3 and TRBJ1-2, with 9 bases that match TRBD1. Specimen: PBMCs or T cells enriched from blood (not recorded which). This receptor was obtained from a middle-aged woman who had been exposed to COVID-19. CDR3 sequence (DNA): TGTGCCAGCAGAGGTAACAGGGGGCCCAACTATGGCTACACCTTC. Amino acids: CASRGNRGPNYGYTF.